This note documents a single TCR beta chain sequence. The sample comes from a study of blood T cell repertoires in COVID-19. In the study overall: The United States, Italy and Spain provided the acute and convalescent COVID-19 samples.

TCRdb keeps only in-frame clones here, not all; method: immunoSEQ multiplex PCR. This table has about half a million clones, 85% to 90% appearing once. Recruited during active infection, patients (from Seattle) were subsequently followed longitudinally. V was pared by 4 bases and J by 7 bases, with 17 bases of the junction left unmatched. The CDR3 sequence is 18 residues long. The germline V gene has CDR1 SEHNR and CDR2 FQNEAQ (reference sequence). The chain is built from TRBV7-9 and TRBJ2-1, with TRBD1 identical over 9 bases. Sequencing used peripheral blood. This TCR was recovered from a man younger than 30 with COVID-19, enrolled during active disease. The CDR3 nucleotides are TGTGCCAGCAGCTCGACTGACGCCCGACAGGGGGTTTTGAATGAGCAGTTCTTC. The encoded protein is CASSSTDARQGVLNEQFF.